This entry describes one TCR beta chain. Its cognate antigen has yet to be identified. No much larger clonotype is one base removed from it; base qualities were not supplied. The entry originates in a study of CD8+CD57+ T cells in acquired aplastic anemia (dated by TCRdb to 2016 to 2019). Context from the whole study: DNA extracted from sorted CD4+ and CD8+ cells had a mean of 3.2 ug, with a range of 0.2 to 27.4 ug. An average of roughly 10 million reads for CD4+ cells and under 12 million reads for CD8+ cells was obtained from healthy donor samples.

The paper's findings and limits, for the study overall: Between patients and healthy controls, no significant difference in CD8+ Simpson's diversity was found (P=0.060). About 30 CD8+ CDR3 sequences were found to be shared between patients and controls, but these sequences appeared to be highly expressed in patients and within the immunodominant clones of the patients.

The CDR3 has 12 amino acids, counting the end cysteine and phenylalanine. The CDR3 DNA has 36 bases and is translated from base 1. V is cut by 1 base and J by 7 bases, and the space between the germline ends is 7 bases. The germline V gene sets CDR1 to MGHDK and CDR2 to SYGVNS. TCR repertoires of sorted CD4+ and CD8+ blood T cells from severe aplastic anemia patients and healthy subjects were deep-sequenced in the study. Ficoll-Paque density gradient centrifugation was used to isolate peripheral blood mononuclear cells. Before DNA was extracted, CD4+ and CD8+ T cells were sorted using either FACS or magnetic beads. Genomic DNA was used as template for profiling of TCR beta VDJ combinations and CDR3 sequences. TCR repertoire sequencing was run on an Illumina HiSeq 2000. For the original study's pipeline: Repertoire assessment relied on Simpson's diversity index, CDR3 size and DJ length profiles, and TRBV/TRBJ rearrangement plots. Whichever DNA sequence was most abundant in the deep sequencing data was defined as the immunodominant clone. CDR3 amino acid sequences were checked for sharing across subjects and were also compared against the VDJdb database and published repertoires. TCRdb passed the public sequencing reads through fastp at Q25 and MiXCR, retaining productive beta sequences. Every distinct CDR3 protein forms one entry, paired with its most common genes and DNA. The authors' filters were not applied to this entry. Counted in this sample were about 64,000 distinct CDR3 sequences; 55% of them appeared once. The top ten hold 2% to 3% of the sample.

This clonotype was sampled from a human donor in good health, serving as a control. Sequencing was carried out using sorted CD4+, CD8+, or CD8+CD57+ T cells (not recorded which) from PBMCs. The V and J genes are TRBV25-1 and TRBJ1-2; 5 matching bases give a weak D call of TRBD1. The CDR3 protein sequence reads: CASSESGLGYTF. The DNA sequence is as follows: TGTGCCAGCAGTGAATCGGGACTTGGCTACACCTTC.